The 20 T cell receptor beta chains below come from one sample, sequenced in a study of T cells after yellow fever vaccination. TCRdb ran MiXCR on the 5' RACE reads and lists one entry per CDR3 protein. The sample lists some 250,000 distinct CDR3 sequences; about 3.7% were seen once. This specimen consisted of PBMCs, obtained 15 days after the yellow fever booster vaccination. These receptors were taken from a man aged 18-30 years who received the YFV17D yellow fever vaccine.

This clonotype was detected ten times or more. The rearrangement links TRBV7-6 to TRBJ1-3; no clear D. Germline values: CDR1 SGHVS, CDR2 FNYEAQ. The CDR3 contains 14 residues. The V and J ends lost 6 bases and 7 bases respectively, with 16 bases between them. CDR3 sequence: CASSYGPDGNTIYF. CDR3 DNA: TGTGCCAGCAGTTATGGGCCCGATGGGAACACCATATATTTT.

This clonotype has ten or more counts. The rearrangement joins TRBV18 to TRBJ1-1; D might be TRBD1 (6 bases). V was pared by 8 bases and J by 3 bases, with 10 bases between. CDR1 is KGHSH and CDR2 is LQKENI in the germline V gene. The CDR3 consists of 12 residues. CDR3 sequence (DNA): TGTGCCAGCCTCTACAGGGACACTGAAGCTTTCTTT. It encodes CASLYRDTEAFF.

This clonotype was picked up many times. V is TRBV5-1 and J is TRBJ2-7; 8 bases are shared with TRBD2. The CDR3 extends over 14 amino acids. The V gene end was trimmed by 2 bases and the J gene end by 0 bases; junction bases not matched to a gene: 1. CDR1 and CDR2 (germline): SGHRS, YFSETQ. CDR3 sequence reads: CASSFGGDSYEQYF. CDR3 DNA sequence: TGCGCCAGCAGCTTCGGGGGGGACTCCTACGAGCAGTACTTC.

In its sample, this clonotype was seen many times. CDR3 sequence (DNA): TGTGCCAGCAGTGTCGGGCGGGGGGGCACAGATACGCAGTATTTT. Protein sequence: CASSVGRGGTDTQYF. V is TRBV2 and J is TRBJ2-3; 8 positions agree with TRBD2. Trimming at V came to 4 bases and at J to 1 base, leaving 4 bases not matched to a gene. The CDR3 is made up of 15 amino acids. Germline assignment: CDR1 SNHLY and CDR2 FYNNEI.

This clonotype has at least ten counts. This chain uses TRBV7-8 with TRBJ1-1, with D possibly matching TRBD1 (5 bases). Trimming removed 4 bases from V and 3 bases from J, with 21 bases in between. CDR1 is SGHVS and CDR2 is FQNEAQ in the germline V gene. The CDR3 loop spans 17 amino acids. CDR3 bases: TGTGCCAGCAGCTCCCGCCCCCCAGGGAGAAAGGACACTGAAGCTTTCTTT. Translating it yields CASSSRPPGRKDTEAFF.

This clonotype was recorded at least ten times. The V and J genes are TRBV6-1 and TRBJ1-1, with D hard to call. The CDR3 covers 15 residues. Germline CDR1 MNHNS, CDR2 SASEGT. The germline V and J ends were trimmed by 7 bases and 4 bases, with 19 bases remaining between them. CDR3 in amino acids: CASNAGSTWGTEAFF. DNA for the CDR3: TGTGCCAGCAATGCCGGGTCCACCTGGGGCACTGAAGCTTTCTTT.

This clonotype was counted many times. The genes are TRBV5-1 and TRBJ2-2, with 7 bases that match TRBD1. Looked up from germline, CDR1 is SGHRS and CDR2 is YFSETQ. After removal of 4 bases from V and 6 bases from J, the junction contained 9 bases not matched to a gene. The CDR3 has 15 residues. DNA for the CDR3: TGCGCCAGCAGCGTCGGGACAGTTTCTCCCGGGGAGCTGTTTTTT. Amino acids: CASSVGTVSPGELFF. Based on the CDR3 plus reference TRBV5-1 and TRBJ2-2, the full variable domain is KAGVTQTPRYLIKTRGQQVTLSCSPISGHRSVSWYQQTPGQGLQFLFEYFSETQRNKGNFPGRFSGRQFSNSRSEMNVSTLELGDSALYLCASSVGTVSPGELFFGEGSRLTVL.

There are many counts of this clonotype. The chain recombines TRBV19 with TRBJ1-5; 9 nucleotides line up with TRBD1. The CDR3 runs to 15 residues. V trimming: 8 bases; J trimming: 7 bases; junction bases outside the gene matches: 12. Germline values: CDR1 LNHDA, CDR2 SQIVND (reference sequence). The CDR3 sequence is CASFSGQGVPQPQHF. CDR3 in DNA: TGTGCCAGTTTTTCGGGACAGGGAGTCCCCCAGCCCCAGCATTTT.

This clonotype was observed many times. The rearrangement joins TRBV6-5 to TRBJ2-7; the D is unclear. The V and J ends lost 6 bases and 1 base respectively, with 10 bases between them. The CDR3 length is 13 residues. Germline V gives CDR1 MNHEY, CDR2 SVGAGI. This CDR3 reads CASRQSPSYEQYV. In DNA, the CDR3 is TGTGCCAGCAGGCAAAGCCCATCCTACGAGCAGTACGTC.

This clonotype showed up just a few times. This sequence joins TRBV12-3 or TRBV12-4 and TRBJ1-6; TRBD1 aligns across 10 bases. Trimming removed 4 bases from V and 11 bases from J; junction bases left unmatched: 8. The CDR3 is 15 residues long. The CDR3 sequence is CASSSGQGVLTPLHF. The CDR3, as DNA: TGTGCCAGCAGTTCCGGACAGGGGGTTTTAACACCCCTCCACTTT.

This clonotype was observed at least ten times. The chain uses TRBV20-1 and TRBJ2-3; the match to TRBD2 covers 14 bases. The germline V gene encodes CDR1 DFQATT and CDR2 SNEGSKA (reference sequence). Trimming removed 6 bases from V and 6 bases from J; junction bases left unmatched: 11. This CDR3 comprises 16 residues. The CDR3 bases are TGCAGTGCCCCTCCGGGACTAGCGGGGGTTGGTGATACGCAGTATTTT. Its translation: CSAPPGLAGVGDTQYF.

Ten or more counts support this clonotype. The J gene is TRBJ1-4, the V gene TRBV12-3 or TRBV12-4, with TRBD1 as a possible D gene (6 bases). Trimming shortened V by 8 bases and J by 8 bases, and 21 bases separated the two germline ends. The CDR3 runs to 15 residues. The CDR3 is CASGAISGAGEKLFF. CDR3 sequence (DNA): TGTGCCAGCGGTGCGATATCAGGGGCGGGGGAAAAACTGTTTTTT.

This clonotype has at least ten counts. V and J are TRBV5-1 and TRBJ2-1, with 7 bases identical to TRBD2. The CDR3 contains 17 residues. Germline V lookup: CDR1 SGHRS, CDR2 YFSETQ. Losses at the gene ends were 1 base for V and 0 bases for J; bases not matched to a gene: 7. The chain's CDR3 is CASSLPGRGRSYNEQFF. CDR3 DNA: TGCGCCAGCAGCTTGCCGGGGAGGGGCCGCTCCTACAATGAGCAGTTCTTC.

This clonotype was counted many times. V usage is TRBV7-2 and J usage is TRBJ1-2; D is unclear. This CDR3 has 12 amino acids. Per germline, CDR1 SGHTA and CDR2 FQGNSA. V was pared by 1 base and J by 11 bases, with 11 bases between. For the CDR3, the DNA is TGTGCCAGCAGCTTAGACAGAGAACGATACACCTTC. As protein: CASSLDRERYTF.

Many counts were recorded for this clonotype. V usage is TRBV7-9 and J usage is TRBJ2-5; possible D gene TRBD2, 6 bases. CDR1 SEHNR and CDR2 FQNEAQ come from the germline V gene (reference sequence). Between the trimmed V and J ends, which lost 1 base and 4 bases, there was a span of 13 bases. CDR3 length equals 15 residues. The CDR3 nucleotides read TGTGCCAGCAGCTTAGACGGGGCGCGGGGAGAGACCCAGTACTTC. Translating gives CASSLDGARGETQYF.

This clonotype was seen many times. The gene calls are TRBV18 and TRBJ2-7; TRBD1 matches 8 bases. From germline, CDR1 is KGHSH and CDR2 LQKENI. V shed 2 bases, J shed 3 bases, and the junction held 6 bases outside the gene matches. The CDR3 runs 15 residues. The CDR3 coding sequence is TGTGCCAGCTCACCAAGGGCAGGGGGCCTCTACGAGCAGTACTTC. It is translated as CASSPRAGGLYEQYF.

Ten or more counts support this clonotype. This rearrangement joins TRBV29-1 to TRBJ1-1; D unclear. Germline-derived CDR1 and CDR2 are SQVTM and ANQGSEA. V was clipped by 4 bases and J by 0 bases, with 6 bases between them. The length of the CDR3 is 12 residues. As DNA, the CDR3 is TGCAGCGTTGCCAGGATGAACACTGAAGCTTTCTTT. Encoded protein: CSVARMNTEAFF.

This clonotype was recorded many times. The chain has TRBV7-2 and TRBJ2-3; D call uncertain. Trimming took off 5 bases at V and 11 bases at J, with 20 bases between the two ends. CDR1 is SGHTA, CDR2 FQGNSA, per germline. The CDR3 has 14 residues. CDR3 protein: CASSPLAGSTRQYF. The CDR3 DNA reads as TGTGCCAGCAGCCCCCTCGCCGGGTCCACAAGGCAGTATTTT.

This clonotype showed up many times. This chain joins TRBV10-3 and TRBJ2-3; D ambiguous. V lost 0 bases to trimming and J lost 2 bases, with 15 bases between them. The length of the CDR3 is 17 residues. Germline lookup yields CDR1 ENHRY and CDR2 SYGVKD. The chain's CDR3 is CAISESIAPGSTDTQYF. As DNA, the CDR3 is TGTGCCATCAGTGAGTCGATCGCCCCAGGCTCCACAGATACGCAGTATTTT.

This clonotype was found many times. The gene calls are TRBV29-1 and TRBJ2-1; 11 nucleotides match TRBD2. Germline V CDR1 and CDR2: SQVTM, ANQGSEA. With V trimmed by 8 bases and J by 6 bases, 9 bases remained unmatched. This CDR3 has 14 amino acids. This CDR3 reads CSQFSGGASNEQFF. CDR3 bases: TGCAGCCAATTTAGCGGGGGGGCGAGCAATGAGCAGTTCTTC.